A single sample gave rise to the 16 T cell receptor beta chains below, sequenced in a study of CD8 T cells in Susac syndrome. An input of roughly 0.5 to 1 ug of RNA was subjected to reverse transcription using random hexamers. Each CDR3 protein is one row after TCRdb ran MiXCR on the immunoSEQ multiplex PCR reads. The data contain approximately 210,000 distinct CDR3 sequences, approximately 95% of them singletons. Sequenced sample: CD4+ T cells from PBMCs. Receptors were obtained from a human donor with multiple sclerosis.

This rearrangement joins TRBV3-1 to TRBJ1-6, with TRBD1 matching 10 bases. Trimming took 6 bases from V and 8 from J; bases not matched to a gene: 4. The CDR3 contains 14 residues. Germline V lookup: CDR1 LGHDT, CDR2 YNNKEL (reference sequence). The CDR3 nucleotides read TGTGCCAGCAGTCTGACAGGGGGCGATTCACCCCTCCACTTT. Its translation is CASSLTGGDSPLHF.

Comment on this clonotype: The limits of the CDR3 on the DNA are not certain, so only TCRdb's listed CDR3 is given. The V gene is TRBV19, the J gene TRBJ2-3; the D call of TRBD2 is as the table states it, not checked on the DNA. The CDR3 region is 15 residues in length, termini included. CDR1 and CDR2 from the germline V gene are LNHDA and SQIVND (reference sequence). The chain's CDR3 is CASSFVAGGTELRYF.

DNA of the CDR3: TGCAGCGTCAAAGCACTAGCGGGAGGCCTCGGGGAGCAGTTCTTC. Translated, it gives CSVKALAGGLGEQFF. J is TRBJ2-1 and V is TRBV29-1; TRBD2 aligns across 12 bases. The J segment lost 10 bases and the V segment lost 6 bases, leaving 13 bases of the junction unmatched. There are 15 residues in the CDR3. Germline-derived CDR1 and CDR2 are SQVTM and ANQGSEA.

This clonotype was found once. The rearrangement joins TRBV29-1 to TRBJ2-6; the D is unclear. V was shortened by 5 bases and J by 4 bases, with 9 bases between the two germline ends. Per germline, CDR1 SQVTM and CDR2 ANQGSEA. The CDR3 extends over 13 amino acids. CDR3 nucleotide sequence: TGCAGCGTTAGAAACGCGGGGGCCAACGTCCTGACTTTC. Its translation is CSVRNAGANVLTF.

The chain uses TRBV12-3 or TRBV12-4 and TRBJ2-7; 10 nucleotides line up with TRBD2. CDR3 length: 14 residues. V lost 1 base, J lost 7 bases, and 4 bases stayed unmatched. In DNA, the CDR3 is TGTGCCAGCAGTTTAGATCTAGCGGGAGATGAGCAGTACTTC. It yields the protein CASSLDLAGDEQYF.

This sequence joins TRBV7-9 and TRBJ2-1; D might be TRBD1 (6 bases). This CDR3 has 16 residues. V lost 2 bases and J lost 4, with 15 bases in between. Per the germline V gene, CDR1 is SEHNR and CDR2 is FQNEAQ (reference sequence). This CDR3 is CASSLIRGARYNEQFF. For the CDR3, the DNA is TGTGCCAGCAGCTTAATCAGGGGCGCGAGGTACAATGAGCAGTTCTTC. Using reference TRBV7-9 and TRBJ2-1 for the parts outside the CDR3, the full variable domain is DTGVSQNPRHKITKRGQNVTFRCDPISEHNRLYWYRQTLGQGPEFLTYFQNEAQLEKSRLLSDRFSAERPKGSFSTLEIQRTEQGDSAMYLCASSLIRGARYNEQFFGPGTRLTVL.

The chain combines TRBV23-1 with TRBJ2-7; 10 positions agree with TRBD1. TRBV23-1 is an open reading frame, and its role is uncertain. V shed 7 bases and J 5 bases; nucleotides not matched to a gene: 8. The CDR3 has 14 amino acids. The CDR3 here is CASTSSGQGHEQYF. For the CDR3, the DNA is TGCGCCAGCACTTCCTCGGGACAGGGGCACGAGCAGTACTTC.

The chain employs TRBV29-1 and TRBJ1-2; D may be TRBD1 (6 bases). Trimming removed 7 bases at V and 3 bases at J, with 15 bases between. This CDR3 is 13 amino acids long. Germline values: CDR1 SQVTM, CDR2 ANQGSEA. The CDR3 DNA follows: TGCAGCGGAAAACAGGGATGGGACTATGGCTACACCTTC. Amino acid sequence: CSGKQGWDYGYTF.

This chain links TRBV11-2 with TRBJ2-7; 9 bases fit TRBD2. This CDR3 has 15 amino acids. Germline CDR1 is SGHAT and CDR2 is FQNNGV. Trimming at V came to 5 bases and at J to 5 bases, leaving 10 bases not matched to a gene. In DNA, the CDR3 is TGTGCCAGCAGCGTCACCGGGACTAGCCGGAACGAGCAGTACTTC. This sequence encodes CASSVTGTSRNEQYF.

In its sample, this clonotype was seen once. This sequence joins TRBV28 and TRBJ2-7, with D possibly TRBD2 on 6 matching bases. Trimming pared 8 bases from V and 0 bases from J, leaving 14 bases between. The germline CDR1 and CDR2 sequences are MDHEN and SYDVKM. The CDR3 loop spans 14 amino acids. CDR3: CASGAHSGSYEQYF. The DNA of the CDR3 is TGTGCCAGCGGAGCTCATAGCGGCTCCTACGAGCAGTACTTC.

V is TRBV18 and J is TRBJ2-5; TRBD2 might be the D (7 bases). Trimming removed 2 bases from V and 9 bases from J, with 22 bases in between. The CDR3 has 16 residues. CDR1 is KGHSH and CDR2 is LQKENI in the germline V gene. CDR3 DNA sequence: TGTGCCAGCTCACCATTAGGCGGGGGCCCACTGGAGGCCCAGTACTTC. Its translation is CASSPLGGGPLEAQYF.

This clonotype was observed once. The chain employs TRBV4-1 and TRBJ2-1; D may be TRBD2 (6 bases). Germline assignment: CDR1 MGHRA and CDR2 YSYEKL. The CDR3 is made up of 16 amino acids. The germline V and J ends were trimmed by 1 base and 3 bases, with 13 bases remaining between them. CDR3: CASSQVLSGLYNEQFF. As DNA, the CDR3 is TGCGCCAGCAGCCAAGTCCTCTCGGGACTCTACAATGAGCAGTTCTTC.

This clonotype was counted a few times. J is TRBJ2-4 and V is TRBV12-2; the table's D gene call, TRBD1, was not cross checked with the DNA. TRBV12-2 is a recognized pseudogene. This CDR3 comprises 13 residues. CDR3 sequence: CASRLGQKNIQYF. The CDR3 nucleotides are TGTGCAAGTCGCTTAGGACAGAAAAACATTCAGTACTTC.

The DNA of the CDR3 is TGTGCCAGCAGCACCGAAACAGGGGCGAACACTGAAGCTTTCTTT. Encoded protein: CASSTETGANTEAFF. J is TRBJ1-1 and V is TRBV7-9; 7 bases line up with TRBD1. The CDR3 extends over 15 amino acids. J gave up 1 base and V 5 bases, and 7 bases lay outside the gene matches. From germline, CDR1 is SEHNR and CDR2 FQNEAQ (reference sequence). The full variable domain, rest sourced from reference TRBV7-9 and TRBJ1-1, is DTGVSQNPRHKITKRGQNVTFRCDPISEHNRLYWYRQTLGQGPEFLTYFQNEAQLEKSRLLSDRFSAERPKGSFSTLEIQRTEQGDSAMYLCASSTETGANTEAFFGQGTRLTVV.

This chain uses TRBV12-3 or TRBV12-4 with TRBJ1-2; D remains unclear. V was trimmed by 7 bases and J by 7 bases, leaving 10 bases between them. This CDR3 is built from 11 residues. CDR3 sequence reads: CASIFSGGYTF. The CDR3 DNA sequence: TGTGCCAGCATTTTTTCCGGTGGCTACACCTTC.

The rearrangement joins TRBV29-1 to TRBJ2-1; D is unclear. The CDR3 is 13 residues long. V lost 4 bases and J lost 0, with 7 bases in between. Germline values: CDR1 SQVTM, CDR2 ANQGSEA. The CDR3 DNA reads as TGCAGCGTTGCGGCGTACTCCTACAATGAGCAGTTCTTC. Its translation: CSVAAYSYNEQFF.